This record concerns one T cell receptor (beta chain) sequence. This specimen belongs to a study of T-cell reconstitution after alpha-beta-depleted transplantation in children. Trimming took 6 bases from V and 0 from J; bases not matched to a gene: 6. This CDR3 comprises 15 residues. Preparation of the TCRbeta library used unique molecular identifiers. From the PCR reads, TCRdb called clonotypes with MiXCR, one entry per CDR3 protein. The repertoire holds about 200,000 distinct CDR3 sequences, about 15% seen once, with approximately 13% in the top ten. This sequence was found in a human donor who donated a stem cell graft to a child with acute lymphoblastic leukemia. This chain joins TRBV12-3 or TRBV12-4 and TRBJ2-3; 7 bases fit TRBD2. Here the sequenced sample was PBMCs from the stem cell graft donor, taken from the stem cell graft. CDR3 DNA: TGTGCCAGCAGGACCAGTAGCGGGAGCACAGATACGCAGTATTTT. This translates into CASRTSSGSTDTQYF.